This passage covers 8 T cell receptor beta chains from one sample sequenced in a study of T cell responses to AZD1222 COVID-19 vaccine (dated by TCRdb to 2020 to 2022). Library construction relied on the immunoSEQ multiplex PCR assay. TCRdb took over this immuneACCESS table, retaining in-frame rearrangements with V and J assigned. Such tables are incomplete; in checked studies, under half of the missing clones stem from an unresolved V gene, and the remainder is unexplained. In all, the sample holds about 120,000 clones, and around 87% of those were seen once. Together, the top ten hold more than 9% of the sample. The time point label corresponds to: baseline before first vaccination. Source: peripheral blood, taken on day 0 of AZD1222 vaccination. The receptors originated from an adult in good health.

As DNA, the CDR3 is TGTGCCAGCAGCAAACAGGGGGTCGGCTACACCTTC. It yields the protein CASSKQGVGYTF. J is TRBJ1-2 and V is TRBV28, with 8 bases lining up with TRBD1. After removal of 6 bases from V and 8 bases from J, the junction contained 5 bases not matched to a gene. CDR1 is MDHEN and CDR2 is SYDVKM in the germline V gene. The CDR3 is 12 residues long.

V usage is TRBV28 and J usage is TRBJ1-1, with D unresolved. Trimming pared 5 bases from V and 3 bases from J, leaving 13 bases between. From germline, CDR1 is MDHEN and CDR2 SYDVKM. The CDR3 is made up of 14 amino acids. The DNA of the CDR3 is TGTGCCAGCAGTCCGCCGGAGGGAGACACTGAAGCTTTCTTT. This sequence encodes CASSPPEGDTEAFF.

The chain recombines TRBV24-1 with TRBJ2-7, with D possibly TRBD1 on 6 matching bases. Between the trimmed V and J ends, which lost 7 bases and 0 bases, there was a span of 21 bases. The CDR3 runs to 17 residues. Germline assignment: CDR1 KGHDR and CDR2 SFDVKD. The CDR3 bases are TGTGCCACCAGCGCATTCGAAAGGGGGTCCAGCTCCTACGAGCAGTACTTC. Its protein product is CATSAFERGSSSYEQYF.

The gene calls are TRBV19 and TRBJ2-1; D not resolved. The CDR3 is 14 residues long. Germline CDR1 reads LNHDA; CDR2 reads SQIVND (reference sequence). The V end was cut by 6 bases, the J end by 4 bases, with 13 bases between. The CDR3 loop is CASRPELGYNEQFF. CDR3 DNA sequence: TGTGCCAGTAGGCCAGAGCTGGGGTACAATGAGCAGTTCTTC.

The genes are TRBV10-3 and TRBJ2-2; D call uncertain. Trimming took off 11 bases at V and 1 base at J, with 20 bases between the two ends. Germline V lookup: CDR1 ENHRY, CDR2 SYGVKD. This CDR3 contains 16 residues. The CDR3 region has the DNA TGTGCCTCCTCCCCCGGGCCCGGGCGGAACACCGGGGAGCTGTTTTTT. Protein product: CASSPGPGRNTGELFF.

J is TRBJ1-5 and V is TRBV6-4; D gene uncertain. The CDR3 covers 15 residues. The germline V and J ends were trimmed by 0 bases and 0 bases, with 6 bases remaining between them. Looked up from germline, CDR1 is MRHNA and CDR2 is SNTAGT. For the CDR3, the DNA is TGTGCCAGCAGTGACTCGACATCTAGCAATCAGCCCCAGCATTTT. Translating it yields CASSDSTSSNQPQHF.

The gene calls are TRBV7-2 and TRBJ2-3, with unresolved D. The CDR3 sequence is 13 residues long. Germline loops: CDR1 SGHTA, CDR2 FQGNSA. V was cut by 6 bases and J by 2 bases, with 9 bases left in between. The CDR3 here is CASSGVHTDTQYF. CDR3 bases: TGTGCCAGCAGTGGGGTTCACACAGATACGCAGTATTTT. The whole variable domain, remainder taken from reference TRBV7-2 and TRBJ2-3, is GAGVSQSPSNKVTEKGKDVELRCDPISGHTALYWYRQSLGQGLEFLIYFQGNSAPDKSGLPSDRFSAERTGGSVSTLTIQRTQQEDSAVYLCASSGVHTDTQYFGPGTRLTVL.

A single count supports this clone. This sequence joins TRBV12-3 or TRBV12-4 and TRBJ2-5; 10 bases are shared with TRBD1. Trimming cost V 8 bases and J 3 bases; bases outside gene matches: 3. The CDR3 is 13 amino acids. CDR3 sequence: CASGDRGEETQYF. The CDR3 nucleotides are TGTGCCAGCGGGGACAGGGGCGAAGAGACCCAGTACTTC.